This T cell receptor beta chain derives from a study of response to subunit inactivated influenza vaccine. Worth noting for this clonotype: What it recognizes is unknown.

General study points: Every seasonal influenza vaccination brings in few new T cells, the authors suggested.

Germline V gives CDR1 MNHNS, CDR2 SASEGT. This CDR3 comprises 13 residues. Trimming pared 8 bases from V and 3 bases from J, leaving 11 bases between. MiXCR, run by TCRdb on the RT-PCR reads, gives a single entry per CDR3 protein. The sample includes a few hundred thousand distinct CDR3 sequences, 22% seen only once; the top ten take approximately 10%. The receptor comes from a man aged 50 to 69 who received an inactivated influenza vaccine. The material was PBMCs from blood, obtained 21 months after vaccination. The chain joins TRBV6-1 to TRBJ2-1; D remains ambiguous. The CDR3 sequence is CASGIRRYNEQFF. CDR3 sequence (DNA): TGTGCCAGCGGGATTCGGCGCTACAATGAGCAGTTCTTC.